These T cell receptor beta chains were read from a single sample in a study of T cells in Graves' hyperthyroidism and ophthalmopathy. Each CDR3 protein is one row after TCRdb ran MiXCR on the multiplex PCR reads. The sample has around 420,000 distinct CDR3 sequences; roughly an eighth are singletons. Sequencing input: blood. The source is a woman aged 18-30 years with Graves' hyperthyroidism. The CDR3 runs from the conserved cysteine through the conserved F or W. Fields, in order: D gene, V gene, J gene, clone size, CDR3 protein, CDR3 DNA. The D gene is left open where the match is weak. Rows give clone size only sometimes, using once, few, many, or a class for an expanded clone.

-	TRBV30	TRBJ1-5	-	CAWSSSRLQPQHF	TGTGCCTGGAGCAGTTCCAGACTTCAGCCCCAGCATTTT
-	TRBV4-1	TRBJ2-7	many	CASSLSDREQYF	TGCGCCAGCAGCCTGTCGGACAGAGAGCAGTACTTC
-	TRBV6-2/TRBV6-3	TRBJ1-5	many	CASSSGTRYNQPQHF	TGTGCCAGCAGCTCCGGGACCAGGTACAATCAGCCCCAGCATTTT
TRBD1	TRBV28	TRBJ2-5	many	CASTAWDSANKETQYF	TGTGCCAGCACAGCCTGGGACAGCGCAAATAAAGAGACCCAGTACTTC
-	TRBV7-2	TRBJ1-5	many	CASSLGSRNQPQHF	TGTGCCAGCAGCTTAGGCTCGAGGAATCAGCCCCAGCATTTT
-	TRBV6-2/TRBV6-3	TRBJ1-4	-	CASSPGNGPGEKLFF	TGTGCCAGCAGCCCCGGGAACGGCCCCGGGGAAAAACTGTTTTTT
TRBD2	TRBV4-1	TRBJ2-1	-	CASSQGGAGGSYNEQFF	TGCGCCAGCAGCCAAGGAGGAGCGGGAGGCTCCTACAATGAGCAGTTCTTC
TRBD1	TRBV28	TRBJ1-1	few	CASSRWTGVFEAFF	TGTGCCAGCAGTAGATGGACAGGGGTTTTTGAAGCTTTCTTT
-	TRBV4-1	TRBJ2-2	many	CASSQAGSGTGELFF	TGCGCCAGCAGCCAAGCGGGGAGTGGCACCGGGGAGCTGTTTTTT
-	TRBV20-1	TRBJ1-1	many	CSARSPLGWNTEAFF	TGCAGTGCTAGGTCACCTCTGGGGTGGAACACTGAAGCTTTCTTT